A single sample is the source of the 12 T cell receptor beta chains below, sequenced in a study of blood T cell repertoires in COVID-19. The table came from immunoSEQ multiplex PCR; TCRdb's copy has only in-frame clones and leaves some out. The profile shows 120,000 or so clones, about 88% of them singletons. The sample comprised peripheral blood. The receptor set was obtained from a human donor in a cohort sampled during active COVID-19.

The CDR3, as DNA: TGTGCCAGCAGCTTGACAGGGGGCGCAGAGACCCAGTACTTC. Its protein product is CASSLTGGAETQYF. J is TRBJ2-5 and V is TRBV7-9, with 10 bases lining up with TRBD1. Germline V lookup: CDR1 SEHNR, CDR2 FQNEAQ (reference sequence). The CDR3 totals 14 residues. V trimming: 3 bases; J trimming: 4 bases; junction bases outside the gene matches: 2.

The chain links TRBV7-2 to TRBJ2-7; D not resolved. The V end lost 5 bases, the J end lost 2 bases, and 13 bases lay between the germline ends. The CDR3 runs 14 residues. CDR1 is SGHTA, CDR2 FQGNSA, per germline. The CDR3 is CASSLAPNPYEQYF. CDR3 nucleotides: TGTGCCAGCAGCCTGGCCCCGAACCCCTACGAGCAGTACTTC.

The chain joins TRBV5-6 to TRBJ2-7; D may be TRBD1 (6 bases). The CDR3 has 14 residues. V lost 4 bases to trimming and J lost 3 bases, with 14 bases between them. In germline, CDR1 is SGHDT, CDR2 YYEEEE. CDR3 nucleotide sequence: TGTGCCAGCAGCCTTCGGACAGTGAGCTACGAGCAGTACTTC. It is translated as CASSLRTVSYEQYF. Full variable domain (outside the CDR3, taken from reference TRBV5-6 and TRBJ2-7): DAGVTQSPTHLIKTRGQQVTLRCSPKSGHDTVSWYQQALGQGPQFIFQYYEEEERQRGNFPDRFSGHQFPNYSSELNVNALLLGDSALYLCASSLRTVSYEQYFGPGTRLTVT.

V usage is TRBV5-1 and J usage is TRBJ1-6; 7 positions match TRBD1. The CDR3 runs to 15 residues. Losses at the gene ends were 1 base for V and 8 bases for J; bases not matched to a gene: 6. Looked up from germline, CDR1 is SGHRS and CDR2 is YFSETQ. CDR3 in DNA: TGCGCCAGCAGCTTGCGCTTGCAGGGGGATTCACCCCTCCACTTT. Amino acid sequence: CASSLRLQGDSPLHF.

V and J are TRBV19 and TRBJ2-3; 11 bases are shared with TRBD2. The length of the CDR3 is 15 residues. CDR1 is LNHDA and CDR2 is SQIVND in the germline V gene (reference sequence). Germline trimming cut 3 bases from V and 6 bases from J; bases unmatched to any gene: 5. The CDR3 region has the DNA TGTGCCAGTAGTATGGGTAGCGGGGGGGGTGATACGCAGTATTTT. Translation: CASSMGSGGGDTQYF.

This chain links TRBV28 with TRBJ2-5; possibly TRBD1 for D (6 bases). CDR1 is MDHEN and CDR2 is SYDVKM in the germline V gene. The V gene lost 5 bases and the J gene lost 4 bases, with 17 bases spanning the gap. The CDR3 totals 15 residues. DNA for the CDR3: TGTGCCAGCAGTCCGCAGGGGTTCGACGGAGAGACCCAGTACTTC. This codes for CASSPQGFDGETQYF.

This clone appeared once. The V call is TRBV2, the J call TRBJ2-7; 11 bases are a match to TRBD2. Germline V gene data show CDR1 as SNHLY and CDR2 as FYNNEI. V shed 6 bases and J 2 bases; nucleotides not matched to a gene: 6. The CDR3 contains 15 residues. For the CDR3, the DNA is TGTGCCAGCAGGCCAACTAGCGGGGGTACCTACGAGCAGTACTTC. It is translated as CASRPTSGGTYEQYF.

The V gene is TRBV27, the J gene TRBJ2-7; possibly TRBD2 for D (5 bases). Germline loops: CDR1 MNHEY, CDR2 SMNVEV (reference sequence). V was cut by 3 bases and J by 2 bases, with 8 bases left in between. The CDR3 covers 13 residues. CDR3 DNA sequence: TGTGCCAGCAGTTTCAGCGGACCCTACGAGCAGTACTTC. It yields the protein CASSFSGPYEQYF.

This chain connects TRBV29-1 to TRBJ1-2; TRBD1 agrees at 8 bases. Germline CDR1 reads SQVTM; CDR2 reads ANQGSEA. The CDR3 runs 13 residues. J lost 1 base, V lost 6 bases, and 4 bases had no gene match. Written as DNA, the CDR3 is TGCAGCGTCGCACAGGGGGTTAACTATGGCTACACCTTC. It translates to CSVAQGVNYGYTF.

The CDR3, as DNA: TGTGCCAGCAGCCCCTTCCGCGGTTATACGCAGTATTTT. It is translated as CASSPFRGYTQYF. The chain uses TRBV3-1 (or the pseudogene TRBV3-2) and TRBJ2-3, with D unresolved. V lost 4 bases to trimming and J lost 7 bases, with 12 bases between them. The V gene's germline CDR1 is LGHDT and CDR2 YNNKEL (reference sequence). This CDR3 region has 13 residues.

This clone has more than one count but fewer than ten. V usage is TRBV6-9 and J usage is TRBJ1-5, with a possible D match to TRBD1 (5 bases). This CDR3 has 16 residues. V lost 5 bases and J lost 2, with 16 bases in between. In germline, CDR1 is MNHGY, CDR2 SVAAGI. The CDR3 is CASSTPGGWRNQPQHF. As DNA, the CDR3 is TGTGCCAGCAGTACCCCCGGGGGGTGGCGCAATCAGCCCCAGCATTTT.

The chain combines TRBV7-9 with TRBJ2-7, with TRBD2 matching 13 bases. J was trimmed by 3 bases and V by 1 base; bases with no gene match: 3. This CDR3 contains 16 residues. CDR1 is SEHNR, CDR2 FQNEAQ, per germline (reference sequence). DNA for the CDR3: TGTGCCAGCAGCTTAGAGACTAGCGGGAGGTACTACGAGCAGTACTTC. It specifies CASSLETSGRYYEQYF.